This T cell receptor (beta chain) emerged from a study of PD-1 blockade in classical Hodgkin lymphoma. Study observations and caveats: Repertoire difference causes, possibly disease activity or prior therapy, remain undefined. When set against healthy donors, newly diagnosed patients were reported to show lower baseline TCR diversity.

On this clone: The antigen remains undetermined.

Looked up from germline, CDR1 is SNHLY and CDR2 is FYNNEI. This CDR3 is built from 13 residues. Trimming left V 1 base short and J 3 bases short, with 7 bases between. Noted time point: newly diagnosed, previously untreated cHL patient sample. CD4+ T cells were purified from thawed PBMCs by magnetic negative selection. Untreated, newly diagnosed classical Hodgkin lymphoma PBMCs were comparators. Only in-frame clones appear in the TCRdb table, and some are missing; sequencing was by immunoSEQ multiplex PCR. The data hold approximately 25,000 clones, with roughly nine tenths observed a single time. This clonotype was sampled from a human donor with classical Hodgkin lymphoma. The specimen sequenced was CD4+ T cells from blood. The rearrangement links TRBV2 to TRBJ2-7; D not certain. CDR3 sequence reads: CASSEGAYYEQYF. CDR3 nucleotide sequence: TGTGCCAGCAGTGAAGGGGCCTACTACGAGCAGTACTTC.